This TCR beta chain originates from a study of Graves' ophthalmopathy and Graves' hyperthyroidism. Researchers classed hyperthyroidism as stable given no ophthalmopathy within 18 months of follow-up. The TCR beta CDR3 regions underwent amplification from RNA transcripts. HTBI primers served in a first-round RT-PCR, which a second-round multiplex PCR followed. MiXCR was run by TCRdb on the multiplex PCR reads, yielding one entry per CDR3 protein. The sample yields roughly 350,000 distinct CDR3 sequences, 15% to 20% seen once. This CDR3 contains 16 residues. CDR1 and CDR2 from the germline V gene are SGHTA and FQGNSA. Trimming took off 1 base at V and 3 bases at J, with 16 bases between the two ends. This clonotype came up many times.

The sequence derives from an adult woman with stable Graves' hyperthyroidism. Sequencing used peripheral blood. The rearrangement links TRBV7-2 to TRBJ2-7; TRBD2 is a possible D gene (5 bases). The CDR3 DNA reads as TGTGCCAGCAGCTTAGGGCTAGCTGAGTACGACTACGAGCAGTACTTC. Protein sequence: CASSLGLAEYDYEQYF.